This T cell receptor beta chain was found in a study of blood T cells in healthy people across ages. PCR was performed a second time for 7 to 11 cycles using a sample-barcoded 5' primer and a J-beta primer mix. Each of the samples gave a minimum of 3 million paired-end reads that contained CDR3. TCRdb re-called the 5' RACE reads through MiXCR, storing one row per CDR3 protein. The sample lists about 900,000 distinct CDR3 sequences, under 80% seen once, with around a quarter in the top ten. Caucasian, healthy and from Russia, the donors were aged between about 6 and 90. For every donor, a draw yielded 9.5 to 10 milliliters of peripheral blood. Per germline, CDR1 DFQATT and CDR2 SNEGSKA (reference sequence). The CDR3 is 15 residues long. This clonotype came up a few times. The junction and the germline gene differ at one end; a read error may be behind it.

The V gene is TRBV20-1, the J gene TRBJ2-5; 12 bases align to TRBD2. Material: blood. The receptor was isolated from a man aged 25 to 45 in good health. The CDR3 is CSAPPSGGAREPQYF. The CDR3 nucleotides read TGCAGTGCCCCTCCTAGCGGGGGGGCCAGAGAGCCCCAGTACTTC.